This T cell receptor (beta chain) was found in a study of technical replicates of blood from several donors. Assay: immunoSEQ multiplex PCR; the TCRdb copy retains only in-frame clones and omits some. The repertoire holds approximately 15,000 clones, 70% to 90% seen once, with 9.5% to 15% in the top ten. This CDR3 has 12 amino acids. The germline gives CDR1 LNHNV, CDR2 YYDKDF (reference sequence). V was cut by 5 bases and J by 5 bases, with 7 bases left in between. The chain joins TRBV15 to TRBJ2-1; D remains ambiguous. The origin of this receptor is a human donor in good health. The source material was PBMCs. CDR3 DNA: TGTGCCACCAGCCGGCAGGACAATGAGCAGTTCTTC. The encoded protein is CATSRQDNEQFF.